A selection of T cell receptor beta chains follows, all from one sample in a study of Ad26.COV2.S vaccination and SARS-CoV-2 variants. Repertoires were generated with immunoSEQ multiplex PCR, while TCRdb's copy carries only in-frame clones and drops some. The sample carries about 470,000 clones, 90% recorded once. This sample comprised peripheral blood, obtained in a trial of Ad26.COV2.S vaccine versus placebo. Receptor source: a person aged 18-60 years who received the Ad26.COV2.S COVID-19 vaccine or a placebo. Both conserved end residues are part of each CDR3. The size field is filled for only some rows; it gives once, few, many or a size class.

CASSLAPSGRNNEQFF,.,TRBJ2-1,TRBV5-1
CASSSARLSGANVLTF,.,TRBJ2-6,TRBV7-9
CAAYQGSGANVLTF,.,TRBJ2-6,TRBV10-3
CASSFLPGTRTQYF,.,TRBJ2-3,TRBV27
CASSSRQGTGETQYF,.,TRBJ2-5,TRBV9
CASSFEFTGELFF,.,TRBJ2-2,TRBV5-1
CASSLFSNQPQHF,.,TRBJ1-5,TRBV27
CASSSDRGHYEQYF,.,TRBJ2-7,TRBV7-9
CASGYRGLSEQYF,.,TRBJ2-7,TRBV2
CASSYASSGGHEQYF,.,TRBJ2-7,TRBV6-6
CASTPQHGDGYGYTF,.,TRBJ1-2,TRBV19
CASSREGQETQYF,.,TRBJ2-5,TRBV7-2
CAISDTGVGDTQYF,.,TRBJ2-3,TRBV10-3
CASSLQGTGGELFF,.,TRBJ2-2,TRBV5-8
CASKVVWGLAERWQFF,.,TRBJ2-1,TRBV19
CASTGTVVYEQYF,.,TRBJ2-7,TRBV28
CASSYEQGDQPQHF,few,TRBJ1-5,TRBV6-6
CSASGGGGAKNIQYF,.,TRBJ2-4,TRBV20-1
CASSVDGTGELFF,.,TRBJ2-2,TRBV9
CASSGGQGASDTQYF,few,TRBJ2-3,TRBV19
CASSFGKNEKLFF,.,TRBJ1-4,TRBV7-9
CASSQEKSGRETQYF,.,TRBJ2-5,TRBV14
CSASRLTTGTGELFF,.,TRBJ2-2,TRBV20-1
CASSPRGTGHYGYTF,.,TRBJ1-2,TRBV27
CASSLRRAATYNEQFF,.,TRBJ2-1,TRBV11-3
CASSVSRRPSNSPLHF,few,TRBJ1-6,TRBV7-2
CAISGTGTGIYEQYF,few,TRBJ2-7,TRBV10-3
CASSPWDRVNTEAFF,.,TRBJ1-1,TRBV27
CAISDPRGLPNNEQFF,.,TRBJ2-1,TRBV10-3
CAISEESLGSPLHF,.,TRBJ1-6,TRBV10-3
CASSLAFASGELFF,.,TRBJ2-2,TRBV5-4
CAISEARASGRAGGHNEQFF,.,TRBJ2-1,TRBV10-3
CSASREGGNSYEQYF,.,TRBJ2-7,TRBV20-1
CASSYSSRDPQSDEQYF,.,TRBJ2-7,TRBV6-2/TRBV6-3
CASSQSGLANQETQYF,once,TRBJ2-5,TRBV5-1
CASSFIDTDTQYF,.,TRBJ2-3,TRBV28
CASSLAGYPTDTQYF,.,TRBJ2-3,TRBV5-1
CASSGETAFSYNSPLHF,.,TRBJ1-6,TRBV10-2
CASSLEAGGRYNEQFF,.,TRBJ2-1,TRBV7-2
CASSFISGRENTGELFF,.,TRBJ2-2,TRBV27
CASSPRKAPRTYEQYF,.,TRBJ2-7,TRBV5-6
CASSQGGDTQYF,.,TRBJ2-3,TRBV7-9
CASSYGTGGNTIYF,.,TRBJ1-3,TRBV18
CASSLLRGTGELFF,.,TRBJ2-2,TRBV11-2
CATGSAEQYF,once,TRBJ2-7,TRBV27
CASSSAGTGASGEAFF,.,TRBJ1-1,TRBV28
CAISGPGGTGRSNYGYTF,.,TRBJ1-2,TRBV10-3
CASSTSGVYNEQFF,.,TRBJ2-1,TRBV7-3
CASSSTGAPNEKLFF,.,TRBJ1-4,TRBV7-2
CASSTTGSLVAEAFF,.,TRBJ1-1,TRBV19
CASSPSSMWVKDTEAFF,.,TRBJ1-1,TRBV18
CASSLSAGVRETQYF,.,TRBJ2-5,TRBV9
CASSLTSPGTDTQYF,.,TRBJ2-3,TRBV5-1
CASSLASSGGYNEQFF,.,TRBJ2-1,TRBV7-6
CASSIGRTYEQYF,.,TRBJ2-7,TRBV19
CSVGRNSPPGELFF,.,TRBJ2-2,TRBV29-1
CASSLGANYEQYF,.,TRBJ2-7,TRBV27
CSVGGRNTGELFF,.,TRBJ2-2,TRBV29-1
CASSLPQRKSSTDTQYF,.,TRBJ2-3,TRBV5-1
CASSLVLAGELDTQYF,.,TRBJ2-3,TRBV11-2